A selection of T cell receptor beta chains follows, all from one sample in a study of cytomegalovirus exposure and HLA in healthy donors. The data were produced by immunoSEQ multiplex PCR, yet TCRdb's version contains in-frame clones alone and is incomplete. The sample contains approximately 150,000 clones, roughly 80% of which appear only once. The sample was PBMCs. The receptor source for this set is a man aged 45-65 years in good health and CMV-seropositive. CDR3s include the opening cysteine and the closing phenylalanine or tryptophan. Each record gives: clone size, CDR3 length, J gene, V gene, D gene, CDR3 protein, CDR3 DNA. D genes are given only for firm matches. Size values are once, few and many counts, or a class for expanded clones, and some rows have none.

.	15	TRBJ2-1	TRBV9	TRBD2	CASSVASGVGNEQFF	TGTGCCAGCAGCGTAGCTAGCGGGGTAGGGAATGAGCAGTTCTTC
.	14	TRBJ2-7	TRBV6-4	.	CARGGQGETYEQYF	TGTGCCAGGGGGGGGCAGGGAGAGACCTACGAGCAGTACTTC
.	13	TRBJ1-2	TRBV6-1	.	CASSDQNNYGYTF	TGTGCCAGCAGTGACCAGAACAACTATGGCTACACCTTC
.	11	TRBJ1-2	TRBV28	TRBD1	CVSRGLYGYTF	TGTGTTTCCAGGGGGCTATATGGCTACACCTTC
.	15	TRBJ2-1	TRBV7-9	TRBD2	CASSQLAEYYNEQFF	TGTGCCAGCAGCCAACTAGCGGAATACTACAATGAGCAGTTCTTC
.	16	TRBJ2-1	TRBV28	TRBD2	CASSSASGRSENEQFF	TGTGCCAGCAGTTCCGCTAGCGGGAGATCTGAGAATGAGCAGTTCTTC
few	14	TRBJ2-5	TRBV2	TRBD1	CASDTGTGKETQYF	TGTGCCAGTGACACCGGGACAGGGAAAGAGACCCAGTACTTC
.	13	TRBJ1-5	TRBV28	.	CASDPGVGQPQHF	TGTGCCAGCGACCCCGGGGTAGGACAGCCCCAGCATTTT
.	11	TRBJ1-1	TRBV19	.	CASKTTGNAFF	TGTGCCAGTAAGACCACAGGGAATGCTTTCTTT
.	12	TRBJ2-7	TRBV6-1	.	CASSELAGEQYF	TGTGCCAGCAGTGAATTGGCGGGCGAGCAGTACTTC